This TCR beta chain was documented in a study of T cell responses to AZD1222 COVID-19 vaccine. Looking at the study overall: Second doses were pooled across both intervals (about 4 or about 12 weeks).

Measured with immunoSEQ multiplex PCR; TCRdb has only the in-frame clones, and not every one. The sample shows approximately 150,000 clones, around 90% of them seen only once. Study observations and caveats: Dominant at 160-218 and 743-854, vaccine-associated CD4 TCRs also spanned spike.

This clone was observed once. Its cognate antigen is unknown. Germline CDR1 LNHNV, CDR2 YYDKDF (reference sequence). V shed 0 bases, J shed 8 bases, and the junction held 11 bases outside the gene matches. The CDR3 consists of 16 residues. The source was peripheral blood, collected on day 0 of AZD1222 vaccination. This receptor was taken from an adult in good health. V gene TRBV15 combines with J gene TRBJ1-2; TRBD1 agrees at 8 bases. The CDR3 sequence is CATSRDQGARPGGYTF. The DNA of the CDR3 is TGTGCCACCAGCAGAGACCAGGGGGCGCGACCGGGAGGCTACACCTTC. Using reference TRBV15 and TRBJ1-2 for the parts outside the CDR3, the full variable domain is DAMVIQNPRYQVTQFGKPVTLSCSQTLNHNVMYWYQQKSSQAPKLLFHYYDKDFNNEADTPDNFQSRRPNTSFCFLDIRSPGLGDTAMYLCATSRDQGARPGGYTFGSGTRLTVV.